The present TCR beta chain was sequenced within a study of breast tumors, draining lymph nodes, adjacent tissues (TCRdb year 2016). As for the study more broadly: In breast cancer patients, the study compared the TCR beta repertoires of tumor, adjacent nontumor tissue and axillary lymph nodes. The study was designed to assess the relationships and possible T-cell exchange between tumor, surrounding tissue and draining lymph node repertoires in human breast cancer.

The CDR3 starts with the cysteine, ends with the phenylalanine, and has 15 residues. Only the CDR3 region is kept as DNA, spanning 45 bases read in frame from base 1. The germline V gene sets CDR1 to SGDLS and CDR2 to YYNGEE. V is cut by 0 bases and J by 0 bases, and the space between the germline ends is 7 bases. On the study overall, not on this receptor specifically: The study presented the conclusion that tumor T cells originate in lymph nodes as consistent with a hypothesis, not as something directly demonstrated. The data were considered consistent with the idea that most tumor T cells come from the lymph node and then expand in tumor tissue. In luminal-like breast cancer, tumor and nontumor tissue repertoires resembled each other significantly more than in basal-like breast cancer. Tumor T-cell repertoires showed less diversity than lymph node repertoires and more diversity than nontumor tissue repertoires, and tumor T-cell repertoires showed preferential V and J gene usage.

Sequencing was performed on an Illumina HiSeq 2000. Multiplex PCR amplification was used to build the TCR beta chain libraries. The amplified TCR beta chain products were analyzed by high-throughput sequencing. TCRdb redid the processing of the public reads, applying fastp at Q25 and MiXCR, and retained in-frame beta chains. Identical CDR3 protein sequences are pooled into one entry, listed with their most common genes and DNA. For this sample the table gives 65,000 to 80,000 distinct CDR3 sequences, of which approximately 19% were detected only once. The ten top clones hold about 2.2% of the sample. In this sample, this clonotype turned up many times. Its antigen is not yet known. Per-nucleotide qualities are absent, and no much larger clonotype sits a single base away. Lymph node samples were obtained from the axillary draining lymph nodes of breast cancer patients.

The chain joins TRBV9 to TRBJ1-3; no D segment can be confidently identified. The sequenced sample was axillary lymph node tissue. This TCR was recovered from a female donor with breast cancer. Some clones in this sample may be carry-over from other donors' samples. The CDR3 protein is CASSVDSRSGNTIYF. The DNA sequence is as follows: TGTGCCAGCAGCGTAGACAGCCGCTCTGGAAACACCATATATTTT.